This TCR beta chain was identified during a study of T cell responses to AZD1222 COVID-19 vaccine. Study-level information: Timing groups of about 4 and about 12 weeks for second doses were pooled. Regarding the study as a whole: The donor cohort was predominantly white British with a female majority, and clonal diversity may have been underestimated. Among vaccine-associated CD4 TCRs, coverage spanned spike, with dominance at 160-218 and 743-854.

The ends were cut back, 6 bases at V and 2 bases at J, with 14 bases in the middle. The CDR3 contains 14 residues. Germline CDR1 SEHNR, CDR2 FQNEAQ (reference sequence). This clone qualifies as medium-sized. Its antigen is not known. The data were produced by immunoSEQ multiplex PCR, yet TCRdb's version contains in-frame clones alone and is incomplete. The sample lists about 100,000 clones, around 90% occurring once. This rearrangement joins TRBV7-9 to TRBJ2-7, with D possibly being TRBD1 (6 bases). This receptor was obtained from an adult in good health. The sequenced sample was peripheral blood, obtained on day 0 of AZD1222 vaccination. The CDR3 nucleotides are TGTGCCAGCAGACCCCATGACAGGCCCTACGAGCAGTACTTC. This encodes CASRPHDRPYEQYF.